Included here is one T cell receptor beta chain sequence, with context. These data come from a study of CD8 T cells in Susac syndrome. RNA totalling about 0.45 to 1 ug underwent reverse transcription with random hexamers. TCRdb processed the immunoSEQ multiplex PCR reads anew with MiXCR; each CDR3 protein has one entry. This sample has 200,000 to 250,000 distinct CDR3 sequences, with approximately 95% found just once. Germline V gene sequence: CDR1 DFQATT, CDR2 SNEGSKA (reference sequence). Trimming cost V 6 bases and J 6 bases; bases outside gene matches: 2. The CDR3 consists of 11 residues. The sequence came from a human donor with multiple sclerosis. Input material: CD4+ T cells from PBMCs. The gene calls are TRBV20-1 and TRBJ2-7, with 10 bases fitting TRBD1. CDR3 nucleotide sequence: TGCAGTGCGGACAGGGGGGCCGAGCAGTACTTC. Its translation is CSADRGAEQYF.